The source of this T cell receptor (beta chain) is a study of T cell responses to AZD1222 COVID-19 vaccine. Study-wide findings and caveats: Researchers report vaccine-associated CD4 TCRs spanning spike, with dominance at 160-218 and 743-854. The donors showed a predominance of white British ancestry and of females, with possible underestimation of clonal diversity. Baseline serology detected seropositivity in only a handful of AZD1222 recipients. An increase in Spike-specific TCR breadth and depth was observed after two AZD1222 doses.

A note on this clone: Its antigen is as yet unknown.

Here immunoSEQ multiplex PCR was the method, and the copy in TCRdb shows in-frame clones only, minus some. The sample yields about 160,000 clones, over 80% seen once. V gave up 1 base and J gave up 2 bases, with 14 bases separating them. The CDR3 is made up of 17 amino acids. Germline loops: CDR1 SGHVS, CDR2 FQNEAQ. The source of this sequence is an adult in good health. The chain couples TRBV7-8 to TRBJ2-2; D unclear. This material consisted of peripheral blood, taken on day 0 of AZD1222 vaccination. The CDR3 sequence is CASSLERLYENTGELFF. The CDR3 DNA follows: TGTGCCAGCAGCTTAGAAAGACTCTACGAAAACACCGGGGAGCTGTTTTTT.